These 20 T cell receptor beta chains were all obtained from the same sample, sequenced in a study of cytomegalovirus exposure and HLA in healthy donors. The PCR was carried out with 60 Vbeta primers and 13 Jbeta primers. Sequencing used immunoSEQ multiplex PCR; TCRdb keeps in-frame clones, though not all of them. The sample has roughly 200,000 clones; more than 80% are singletons. The sample taken for sequencing was PBMCs. Receptor source: a boy aged 10-17 years in good health and CMV-seronegative.

This clone was seen more than once but under ten times. The V gene is TRBV11-3, the J gene TRBJ1-1; maybe TRBD1 (5 bases). The V gene lost 5 bases and the J gene lost 1 base, with 11 bases spanning the gap. Germline V lookup: CDR1 SGHNT, CDR2 YENEEA. The CDR3 runs to 14 residues. This CDR3 reads CASSIRQTNTEAFF. DNA of the CDR3: TGTGCCAGCAGCATCCGACAGACGAACACTGAAGCTTTCTTT.

In its sample, this clone was seen a few times. The gene calls are TRBV11-3 and TRBJ2-3, with TRBD2 as a possible D gene (5 bases). Germline V gene lookup returns CDR1 SGHNT and CDR2 YENEEA. This CDR3 comprises 14 residues. Trimming pared 6 bases from V and 2 bases from J, leaving 12 bases between. The CDR3 nucleotides read TGTGCCAGCAGAGTGCTAGCCAACACAGATACGCAGTATTTT. This codes for CASRVLANTDTQYF. The full variable domain, completed using reference TRBV11-3 and TRBJ2-3, is EAGVVQSPRYKIIEKKQPVAFWCNPISGHNTLYWYLQNLGQGPELLIRYENEEAVDDSQLPKDRFSAERLKGVDSTLKIQPAELGDSAVYLCASRVLANTDTQYFGPGTRLTVL.

The chain carries TRBV30 and TRBJ2-5; TRBD2 agrees at 10 bases. V lost 0 bases and J lost 6; bases outside the gene matches: 7. CDR1 and CDR2 from the germline V gene are GTSNPN and SVGIG (reference sequence). There are 15 residues in the CDR3. In nucleotides, the CDR3 is TGTGCCTGGAGTGTAGGAGTAGCGGGGGGTCAGACCCAGTACTTC. Its translation is CAWSVGVAGGQTQYF.

Concerning this clone: A read error may produce the germline difference seen at one junction end. This chain joins TRBV7-7 and TRBJ2-1, with TRBD2 matching over 11 bases. This CDR3 has 16 amino acids. Germline loops: CDR1 SSHAT, CDR2 FNYEAQ (reference sequence). Written as DNA, the CDR3 is TGTGCTAGCAGCCTATCGACTAGCGGGATCCCCCATGAGCAGTTCTTC. Amino acid sequence: CASSLSTSGIPHEQFF.

The chain employs TRBV13 and TRBJ2-2; no definite D call. CDR1 and CDR2 (germline): PRHDT, FYEKMQ (reference sequence). The CDR3 has 14 amino acids. The V end lost 0 bases, the J end lost 7 bases, and 9 bases lay between the germline ends. CDR3 bases: TGTGCCAGCAGCTTAGGGACAACGCTCGGGGAGCTGTTTTTT. It translates to CASSLGTTLGELFF. The full variable domain, its missing parts supplied by reference TRBV13 and TRBJ2-2, is AAGVIQSPRHLIKEKRETATLKCYPIPRHDTVYWYQQGPGQDPQFLISFYEKMQSDKGSIPDRFSAQQFSDYHSELNMSSLELGDSALYFCASSLGTTLGELFFGEGSRLTVL.

This clone was recorded only once. The chain carries TRBV6-5 and TRBJ2-2; TRBD1 matches 7 bases. CDR1 MNHEY and CDR2 SVGAGI come from the germline V gene. The CDR3 is made up of 14 amino acids. J gave up 5 bases and V 5 bases, and 5 bases lay outside the gene matches. The CDR3 sequence: CASSDRVGTGELFF. DNA for the CDR3: TGTGCCAGCAGTGACAGGGTGGGAACCGGGGAGCTGTTTTTT.

The gene calls are TRBV7-2 and TRBJ1-5; D unresolved. Trimming removed 5 bases from V and 1 base from J, with 12 bases in between. The CDR3 covers 15 residues. Germline V lookup: CDR1 SGHTA, CDR2 FQGNSA. CDR3 sequence: CASSPSPGSNQPQHF. The CDR3 region has the DNA TGTGCCAGCAGCCCTTCTCCCGGGAGCAATCAGCCCCAGCATTTT.

This chain links TRBV6-1 with TRBJ2-1; 8 nucleotides line up with TRBD2. The CDR3 extends over 14 amino acids. Germline assignment: CDR1 MNHNS and CDR2 SASEGT. The J segment lost 2 bases and the V segment lost 8 bases, leaving 5 bases of the junction unmatched. This chain's CDR3 is CASLGGGTYNEQFF. The CDR3 DNA reads as TGTGCCAGCCTCGGGGGGGGCACCTACAATGAGCAGTTCTTC.

J is TRBJ1-1 and V is TRBV4-1; D gene unclear. CDR3 size: 16 residues. Germline loops: CDR1 MGHRA, CDR2 YSYEKL. The ends were cut back, 0 bases at V and 1 base at J, with 12 bases in the middle. In DNA, the CDR3 is TGCGCCAGCAGCCAAGAATTTGGTGCGCGGAACACTGAAGCTTTCTTT. It encodes CASSQEFGARNTEAFF.

V and J are TRBV5-1 and TRBJ1-2; D is perhaps TRBD1 (6 bases). V lost 0 bases to trimming and J lost 4 bases, with 16 bases between them. The CDR3 contains 16 residues. Germline V lookup: CDR1 SGHRS, CDR2 YFSETQ. CDR3: CASSLAAGGDIYGYTF. In DNA form, the CDR3 reads TGCGCCAGCAGCTTGGCCGCGGGGGGCGATATCTATGGCTACACCTTC.

CDR3 region: CAINSAQPLLAGGENEQFF. CDR3 nucleotide sequence: TGTGCCATCAATTCGGCCCAACCCCTTCTAGCGGGAGGGGAAAATGAGCAGTTCTTC. The chain joins TRBV10-3 to TRBJ2-1, with TRBD2 matching 12 bases. Germline CDR1 reads ENHRY; CDR2 reads SYGVKD. The CDR3 is 19 amino acids. After removal of 7 bases from V and 7 bases from J, the junction contained 20 bases not matched to a gene.

This chain links TRBV5-4 with TRBJ2-1, with a weak D call TRBD2 (5 bases). The V and J ends lost 0 bases and 2 bases respectively, with 12 bases between them. The CDR3 consists of 16 residues. CDR1 and CDR2 (germline): SGHNT, YYREEE (reference sequence). DNA of the CDR3: TGTGCCAGCAGCTTGGCCCCCGGGGTCGCCTACAATGAGCAGTTCTTC. Protein sequence: CASSLAPGVAYNEQFF.

V usage is TRBV29-1 and J usage is TRBJ2-4, with D unclear. The CDR3 is 13 residues long. V was trimmed by 7 bases and J by 0 bases, leaving 10 bases between them. Germline V gene sequence: CDR1 SQVTM, CDR2 ANQGSEA. CDR3: CSAIILAKNIQYF. The CDR3 DNA follows: TGCAGCGCTATAATTCTAGCCAAAAACATTCAGTACTTC.

J is TRBJ2-7 and V is TRBV19, with D maybe TRBD2 (5 bases). CDR3 length equals 13 residues. Per the germline V gene, CDR1 is LNHDA and CDR2 is SQIVND (reference sequence). Trimming cost V 3 bases and J 3 bases, with 9 bases left between them. CDR3: CASSIADYYEQYF. The CDR3 DNA sequence: TGTGCCAGTAGTATCGCAGACTACTACGAGCAGTACTTC.

The chain is built from TRBV29-1 and TRBJ2-2; D is unresolved. Deletions cut 2 bases from V and 3 bases from J, with 4 bases between. Germline V gives CDR1 SQVTM, CDR2 ANQGSEA. There are 12 residues in the CDR3. This CDR3 is CSVELYTGELFF. The DNA for the CDR3 is TGCAGCGTTGAACTGTACACCGGGGAGCTGTTTTTT.

The rearrangement uses TRBV25-1 and TRBJ2-1, with TRBD1 as a possible D gene (6 bases). The germline V and J ends were trimmed by 3 bases and 6 bases, with 12 bases remaining between them. The CDR3 is 14 residues long. Germline loops: CDR1 MGHDK, CDR2 SYGVNS. DNA for the CDR3: TGTGCCAGCAGTGAGCCGGGACAACTCAATGAGCAGTTCTTC. Its protein product is CASSEPGQLNEQFF.

The chain has TRBV11-2 and TRBJ1-4, with 8 bases that match TRBD1. V lost 1 base and J lost 2; bases outside the gene matches: 9. The CDR3 extends over 18 amino acids. Germline V gene data show CDR1 as SGHAT and CDR2 as FQNNGV. CDR3 sequence (DNA): TGTGCCAGCAGCTTAGGCAGGGGGCAGCGATTGACTAATGAAAAACTGTTTTTT. Translation: CASSLGRGQRLTNEKLFF.

The CDR3 sequence: CASSSGLGGPYEQYF. As DNA, the CDR3 is TGTGCCAGCAGCTCAGGACTAGGGGGACCCTACGAGCAGTACTTC. The chain uses TRBV2 and TRBJ2-7; D perhaps matches TRBD2 (7 bases). V was pared by 6 bases and J by 2 bases, with 17 bases between. In germline, CDR1 is SNHLY, CDR2 FYNNEI. This CDR3 is built from 15 residues.

The CDR3 protein is CASRGTSGGAYNEQFF. DNA for the CDR3: TGTGCCAGCAGGGGGACTAGCGGGGGGGCCTACAATGAGCAGTTCTTC. V usage is TRBV2 and J usage is TRBJ2-1; 16 positions match TRBD2. V was pared by 6 bases and J by 2 bases, with 1 base of the junction left unmatched. Germline V gives CDR1 SNHLY, CDR2 FYNNEI. This CDR3 comprises 16 residues.

This clone has just one count. The rearrangement uses TRBV30 and TRBJ2-1; the match to TRBD2 covers 7 bases. CDR3 length: 15 residues. CDR1 is GTSNPN and CDR2 is SVGIG in the germline V gene (reference sequence). J was trimmed by 1 base and V by 6 bases; bases with no gene match: 9. The CDR3 loop is CACSRGGRSYNEQFF. The CDR3 bases are TGTGCCTGTTCCCGGGGAGGGCGATCCTACAATGAGCAGTTCTTC.